This T cell receptor beta chain was recovered during a study of Ad26.COV2.S vaccination and SARS-CoV-2 variants. Looking at the study overall: The trial was COV1001 and the donor's arm was Ad26.COV2.S.

Libraries were prepared by immunoSEQ multiplex PCR; TCRdb keeps only in-frame clonotypes and omits some of them. The sample holds around 340,000 clones; 75% to 90% are singletons and the top ten take 5%. The CDR3 runs to 14 residues. V gave up 1 base and J gave up 7 bases, with 11 bases separating them. The germline gives CDR1 MDHEN, CDR2 SYDVKM. Treatment of the sample: some 20 received Ad26.COV2.S at low or high dose, single or two shots; several received placebo; per-sample allocation not given. Material that was analyzed had been drawn on day 63 after the first vaccine or placebo injection. The chain recombines TRBV28 with TRBJ1-5, with D perhaps matching TRBD1 (6 bases). The sequence derives from a person aged 18 to 65 who received the Ad26.COV2.S COVID-19 vaccine or a placebo. The starting material was peripheral blood, obtained in a trial of Ad26.COV2.S vaccine versus placebo. The CDR3 DNA follows: TGTGCCAGCAGTTTATCAGGGGATAGGCAGCCCCAGCATTTT. It encodes CASSLSGDRQPQHF. The full variable domain, its missing parts supplied by reference TRBV28 and TRBJ1-5, is DVKVTQSSRYLVKRTGEKVFLECVQDMDHENMFWYRQDPGLGLRLIYFSYDVKMKEKGDIPEGYSVSREKKERFSLILESASTNQTSMYLCASSLSGDRQPQHFGDGTRLSIL.